The rows below give T cell receptor beta chains drawn from one sample of a study of response to subunit inactivated influenza vaccine. TCRdb used MiXCR to reprocess the RT-PCR reads, holding one entry per CDR3 protein. Of around 170,000 distinct CDR3 sequences in the sample, approximately 11% are singletons; the top ten hold about 40%. Sequenced material: CD8+ T cells sorted from PBMCs, taken about 24 months after vaccination. These receptors were taken from a man aged 45-69 years who received an inactivated influenza vaccine. The CDR3 runs from the conserved cysteine through the conserved F or W. Fields, in order: CDR3 protein, CDR3 DNA, J gene, V gene, clone size, D gene. D genes are given only for firm matches. Only some rows state a clone size, as once, few, many or a class for expanded clones.

CDR3: CASSHTEGDEQYF
DNA: TGTGCCAGCAGCCACACCGAAGGTGATGAGCAGTACTTC
J: TRBJ2-7
V: TRBV3-1
size: many
D: -

CDR3: CATSIGGSSNEKLFF
DNA: TGTGCCACCAGCATAGGAGGAAGTTCTAATGAAAAACTGTTTTTT
J: TRBJ1-4
V: TRBV15
size: many
D: -

CDR3: CASSSGQGAINEQYF
DNA: TGTGCCAGCAGCTCGGGACAGGGGGCGATCAACGAGCAGTACTTC
J: TRBJ2-7
V: TRBV7-9
size: -
D: TRBD1

CDR3: CASSSGTSSPETQYF
DNA: TGTGCCAGCAGCTCGGGGACTAGCAGTCCCGAGACCCAGTACTTC
J: TRBJ2-5
V: TRBV7-8
size: -
D: TRBD2

CDR3: CASSYSTASYEQYF
DNA: TGTGCCAGCAGTTACTCGACGGCCTCCTACGAGCAGTACTTC
J: TRBJ2-7
V: TRBV6-2/TRBV6-3
size: -
D: -

CDR3: CSARDRGHLPGELFF
DNA: TGCAGTGCTAGAGATCGAGGACACCTGCCCGGGGAGCTGTTTTTT
J: TRBJ2-2
V: TRBV20-1
size: -
D: -

CDR3: CASSWPQGRTGVREQYF
DNA: TGTGCCAGCAGTTGGCCCCAGGGCCGGACAGGGGTCCGCGAGCAGTACTTC
J: TRBJ2-7
V: TRBV6-5
size: -
D: TRBD1

CDR3: CASSPNLQHTEAFF
DNA: TGTGCCAGCAGCCCTAATCTACAGCACACTGAAGCTTTCTTT
J: TRBJ1-1
V: TRBV28
size: few
D: -

CDR3: CASSQDYGGNRYEQYF
DNA: TGTGCCAGCAGCCAAGATTACGGCGGGAATCGCTACGAGCAGTACTTC
J: TRBJ2-7
V: TRBV14
size: -
D: -

CDR3: CASTPLFAGGSTDTQYF
DNA: TGTGCCAGCACCCCCTTGTTTGCGGGGGGTAGCACAGATACGCAGTATTTT
J: TRBJ2-3
V: TRBV6-1
size: many
D: TRBD2

CDR3: CASSAFLADSYEQYF
DNA: TGTGCCAGCAGCGCGTTTCTAGCGGATTCCTACGAGCAGTACTTC
J: TRBJ2-7
V: TRBV9
size: few
D: TRBD2

CDR3: CSVDDSPDTQYF
DNA: TGCAGCGTTGACGACTCACCAGATACGCAGTATTTT
J: TRBJ2-3
V: TRBV29-1
size: many
D: -

CDR3: CASSNLWTGNQPQHF
DNA: TGTGCCAGCAGTAATCTGTGGACTGGCAATCAGCCCCAGCATTTT
J: TRBJ1-5
V: TRBV12-3/TRBV12-4
size: few
D: -